This entry lists 10 T cell receptor beta chains sequenced from one sample in a study of blood T cell repertoires in COVID-19. This table comes from immunoSEQ multiplex PCR, and its TCRdb copy is limited to in-frame clones, with some not included. The sample carries under 150,000 clones, 87% recorded once. The sample taken for sequencing was peripheral blood. The receptor source for this set is a man in his fifties or sixties with active COVID-19.

As regards this clone: Mismatch with germline at one junction end may stem from a read error. The chain employs TRBV11-2 and TRBJ2-1, with TRBD2 matching 8 bases. This CDR3 has 13 amino acids. Germline CDR1 SGHAT, CDR2 FQNNGV. CDR3 in amino acids: CASREPAGGGLVF. The CDR3 DNA sequence: TGTGCCAGCAGGGAGCCGGCGGGCGGGGGGTTAGTCTTC. The full variable domain, in which reference TRBV11-2 and TRBJ2-1 provide the parts outside the CDR3, is EAGVAQSPRYKIIEKRQSVAFWCNPISGHATLYWYQQILGQGPKLLIQFQNNGVVDDSQLPKDRFSAERLKGVDSTLKIQPAKLEDSAVYLCASREPAGGGLVFGPGTRLTVL.

The chain combines TRBV18 with TRBJ1-1; tentatively, D is TRBD1 (5 bases). V lost 6 bases and J lost 5, with 19 bases in between. This CDR3 spans 15 amino acids. Germline CDR1 KGHSH, CDR2 LQKENI. CDR3 nucleotide sequence: TGTGCCAGCTCGCCGAAGTCCGGGGGGGAGACTGAAGCTTTCTTT. Its protein product is CASSPKSGGETEAFF.

The chain links TRBV21-1 to TRBJ1-5; the table's D call of TRBD1 was not tested on the DNA. TRBV21-1 is a documented pseudogene. The CDR3 is made up of 20 amino acids. The CDR3 region is CASSKAIGDRTRYSNQPQHF. The CDR3 bases are TGTGCCAGCAGCAAAGCAATAGGGGACAGAACGCGTTATAGCAATCAGCCCCAGCATTTT.

This clone was seen a handful of times. V is TRBV18 and J is TRBJ2-5; no reliable D call. Trimming removed 6 bases from V and 5 bases from J, with 13 bases in between. Looked up from germline, CDR1 is KGHSH and CDR2 is LQKENI. The CDR3 is 13 amino acids. CDR3 loop: CASSPAPQETQYF. The CDR3 DNA reads as TGTGCCAGCTCCCCAGCCCCTCAGGAGACCCAGTACTTC.

The rearrangement uses TRBV5-6 and TRBJ1-2, with a weak D call TRBD1 (6 bases). CDR1 and CDR2 from the germline V gene are SGHDT and YYEEEE. The CDR3 has 15 amino acids. Trimming cost V 0 bases and J 8 bases, with 17 bases left between them. In DNA form, the CDR3 reads TGTGCCAGCAGCTTGGTCACAGGGACCCGAATGGGCTACACCTTC. Protein sequence: CASSLVTGTRMGYTF.

The rearrangement joins TRBV10-3 to TRBJ2-3, with 7 bases matching TRBD2. V shed 10 bases, J shed 2 bases, and the junction held 3 bases outside the gene matches. This CDR3 is 12 amino acids long. Germline V lookup: CDR1 ENHRY, CDR2 SYGVKD. The chain's CDR3 is CASGGSTDTQYF. The CDR3 DNA follows: TGTGCCAGCGGGGGTTCCACAGATACGCAGTATTTT.

V and J are TRBV6-5 and TRBJ2-2, with 7 bases lining up with TRBD2. The V gene end was trimmed by 6 bases and the J gene end by 2 bases; junction bases not matched to a gene: 3. Germline-derived CDR1 and CDR2 are MNHEY and SVGAGI. CDR3 size: 14 residues. CDR3: CASRGLPNTGELFF. In DNA form, the CDR3 reads TGTGCCAGCAGGGGACTACCTAACACCGGGGAGCTGTTTTTT.

CDR3 sequence (DNA): TGTGCCAGCACCCAGGGGGCGGGGGGGCCGTTCGAGCAGTACTTC. As protein: CASTQGAGGPFEQYF. This rearrangement joins TRBV27 to TRBJ2-7; weak D call: TRBD2 (9 bases). Germline V CDR1 and CDR2: MNHEY, SMNVEV (reference sequence). V was cut by 7 bases and J by 6 bases, with 22 bases left in between. This CDR3 region has 15 residues.

With regard to this clone: Distinct nucleotide sequences in the sample also encode this CDR3. The chain uses TRBV12-3 or TRBV12-4 and TRBJ1-2; 8 nucleotides agree with TRBD1. This CDR3 is built from 12 residues. After removal of 5 bases from V and 7 bases from J, the junction contained 3 bases not matched to a gene. The CDR3 nucleotides read TGTGCCAGCAGTCTCGGACAGGGTGGCTACACCTTC. Protein: CASSLGQGGYTF.

The J gene is TRBJ2-7, the V gene TRBV27; D is perhaps TRBD2 (6 bases). CDR3 length: 15 residues. Trimming cost V 7 bases and J 1 base, with 17 bases left between them. Looked up from germline, CDR1 is MNHEY and CDR2 is SMNVEV (reference sequence). CDR3 coding DNA: TGTGCCAGCAAGGGCTTCGGTAGCGGTTCCTACGAGCAGTACTTC. Protein: CASKGFGSGSYEQYF.